This record looks at one T cell receptor beta chain sequence and its context. These data are taken from a study of cytomegalovirus exposure and HLA in healthy donors. This CDR3 region has 13 residues. The V and J ends lost 4 bases and 2 bases respectively, with 9 bases between them. Germline CDR1 SGDLS, CDR2 YYNGEE. The study ran its PCR with 60 Vbeta and 13 Jbeta primers. Profiling relied on immunoSEQ multiplex PCR, and the TCRdb table lists in-frame clones only, not all of them. This sample has approximately 190,000 clones, with roughly 84% found just once. Specimen: PBMCs. This sequence joins TRBV9 and TRBJ2-5, with D possibly matching TRBD1 (5 bases). The clonotype was recovered from a woman in her forties or fifties in good health and CMV-seropositive. The chain's CDR3 is CASSLQVQETQYF. In DNA form, the CDR3 reads TGTGCCAGCAGCCTACAGGTTCAAGAGACCCAGTACTTC.